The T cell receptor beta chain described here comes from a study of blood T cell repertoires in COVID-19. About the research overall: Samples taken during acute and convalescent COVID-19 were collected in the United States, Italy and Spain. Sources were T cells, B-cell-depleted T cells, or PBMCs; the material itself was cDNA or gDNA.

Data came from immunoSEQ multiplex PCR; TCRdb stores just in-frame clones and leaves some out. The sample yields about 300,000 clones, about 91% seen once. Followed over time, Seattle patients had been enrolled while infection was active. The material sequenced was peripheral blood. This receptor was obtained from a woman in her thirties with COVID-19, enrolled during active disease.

As DNA, the CDR3 is TGTGCCAGCAGCTTAAAGGGACAGGGTATCTTGGGGACCTACGAGCAGTACTTC. This codes for CASSLKGQGILGTYEQYF. V and J are TRBV5-5 and TRBJ2-7; 9 nucleotides match TRBD1. Looked up from germline, CDR1 is SGHKS and CDR2 is YYEKEE (reference sequence). The CDR3 consists of 18 residues. The trim removed 2 bases at V and 2 bases at J, leaving 14 bases unmatched.